These 12 T cell receptor beta chains were sequenced from one sample in a study of cytomegalovirus exposure and HLA in healthy donors. 13 Jbeta primers and 60 Vbeta primers were used for the PCR. TCRdb's table, derived via immunoSEQ multiplex PCR, lists solely in-frame clones and lacks some. This repertoire shows over 75,000 clones, 55% to 65% found once; its top ten account for roughly 2.5%. Sequencing was performed on PBMCs. Source of these receptors: a human donor in good health.

The genes are TRBV7-8 and TRBJ1-3, with 8 nucleotides matching TRBD1. CDR3 length: 17 residues. V lost 1 base, J lost 4 bases, and 9 bases stayed unmatched. Germline-derived CDR1 and CDR2 are SGHVS and FQNEAQ. The CDR3 loop is CASSLEMGTGGGNTIYF. CDR3 coding DNA: TGTGCCAGCAGCTTAGAGATGGGGACAGGCGGGGGAAACACCATATATTTT.

Only a few counts were recorded for this clone. The rearrangement joins TRBV5-4 to TRBJ2-1, with 8 bases aligning to TRBD2. Germline V lookup: CDR1 SGHNT, CDR2 YYREEE (reference sequence). V was pared by 0 bases and J by 8 bases, with 10 bases of the junction left unmatched. CDR3 length: 16 residues. The CDR3 here is CASSLAGSGGAHEQFF. The DNA for the CDR3 is TGTGCCAGCAGCTTGGCCGGGTCGGGGGGGGCCCATGAGCAGTTCTTC.

The J gene is TRBJ2-2, the V gene TRBV4-3; 7 bases are shared with TRBD1. Unmatched junction bases numbered 7, after V lost 4 bases and J lost 5 bases. CDR1 and CDR2 (germline): LGHNA, YSLEER. This CDR3 contains 15 residues. In DNA, the CDR3 is TGCGCCAGCAGCCCGACAGGGTTTAGGACCGGGGAGCTGTTTTTT. Residues: CASSPTGFRTGELFF.

The chain is built from TRBV7-3 and TRBJ1-2; 10 bases agree with TRBD1. Germline V gene sequence: CDR1 SGHTA, CDR2 FQGTGA. V lost 3 bases and J lost 4; bases outside the gene matches: 5. This CDR3 is built from 15 residues. CDR3 amino acids: CASSFTGTGAYGYTF. The CDR3 DNA follows: TGTGCCAGCAGCTTCACCGGGACAGGGGCCTATGGCTACACCTTC.

The V gene is TRBV5-1, the J gene TRBJ2-3; 11 bases are a match to TRBD1. Germline V gene sequence: CDR1 SGHRS, CDR2 YFSETQ. J lost 6 bases, V lost 6 bases, and 9 bases had no gene match. The CDR3 runs 15 residues. The CDR3 nucleotides are TGCGCCAGCACCAGACGGACAGGGGGCGGCGATACGCAGTATTTT. This sequence encodes CASTRRTGGGDTQYF.

The chain uses TRBV29-1 and TRBJ1-3; D ambiguous. CDR3 length equals 16 residues. CDR1 and CDR2 (germline): SQVTM, ANQGSEA. Trimming took 4 bases from V and 0 from J, leaving 16 bases between them. Written as DNA, the CDR3 is TGCAGCGTTGGGGAACCGGGAAGTCCCTCTGGAAACACCATATATTTT. It is translated as CSVGEPGSPSGNTIYF.

The V call is TRBV7-9, the J call TRBJ2-5; tentative D call: TRBD2 (6 bases). Trimming pared 1 base from V and 5 bases from J, leaving 11 bases between. The CDR3 runs 14 residues. Germline CDR1 and CDR2: SEHNR and FQNEAQ (reference sequence). The DNA for the CDR3 is TGTGCCAGCAGCTTAGGCGGGGCCACGGAGACCCAGTACTTC. Its translation: CASSLGGATETQYF. The full variable domain, rest sourced from reference TRBV7-9 and TRBJ2-5, is DTGVSQNPRHKITKRGQNVTFRCDPISEHNRLYWYRQTLGQGPEFLTYFQNEAQLEKSRLLSDRFSAERPKGSFSTLEIQRTEQGDSAMYLCASSLGGATETQYFGPGTRLLVL.

This chain uses TRBV28 with TRBJ1-2, with D perhaps matching TRBD1 (6 bases). The CDR3 spans 18 residues. Germline-derived CDR1 and CDR2 are MDHEN and SYDVKM. Deletions cut 3 bases from V and 4 bases from J, with 24 bases between. This chain's CDR3 is CASSFYNSGARRSYGYTF. CDR3 DNA: TGTGCCAGCAGTTTTTATAATTCAGGGGCGCGGAGATCCTATGGCTACACCTTC.

The rearrangement links TRBV7-2 to TRBJ1-2; TRBD1 matches 7 bases. Germline V lookup: CDR1 SGHTA, CDR2 FQGNSA. With 4 bases clipped from V and 5 bases from J, the junction kept 7 bases outside the gene matches. The CDR3 consists of 14 residues. The CDR3 reads CASSWARGEYGYTF. CDR3 nucleotides: TGTGCCAGCAGCTGGGCCAGGGGGGAGTATGGCTACACCTTC.

V usage is TRBV7-2 and J usage is TRBJ1-1; TRBD1 agrees at 8 bases. This CDR3 is 14 amino acids long. With 4 bases clipped from V and 6 bases from J, the junction kept 7 bases outside the gene matches. Germline V gives CDR1 SGHTA, CDR2 FQGNSA. In DNA form, the CDR3 reads TGTGCCAGCAGCTCAACAGGGGGTTCGTCTGAAGCTTTCTTT. Translated, it gives CASSSTGGSSEAFF.

This clone was observed a single time. The gene calls are TRBV7-9 and TRBJ2-7; D perhaps matches TRBD1 (5 bases). With 4 bases removed from V and 7 bases from J, the gap between germline ends came to 17 bases. Germline V gene lookup returns CDR1 SEHNR and CDR2 FQNEAQ (reference sequence). CDR3 length: 14 residues. The CDR3 region has the DNA TGTGCCAGCAGCTCCCGAGAGCCAGGGCGAGAGCAGTACTTC. Translated: CASSSREPGREQYF.

This clone has only a few counts. V gene TRBV6-7 combines with J gene TRBJ2-1; 9 bases agree with TRBD1. TRBV6-7 is flagged as an ORF with uncertain function. The junction had 5 bases not matched to a gene; V was cut back by 7 bases and J by 4 bases. The CDR3 is made up of 14 amino acids. The chain's CDR3 is CASKLDRGYNEQFF. CDR3 DNA: TGTGCCAGCAAACTGGACAGGGGATACAATGAGCAGTTCTTC.